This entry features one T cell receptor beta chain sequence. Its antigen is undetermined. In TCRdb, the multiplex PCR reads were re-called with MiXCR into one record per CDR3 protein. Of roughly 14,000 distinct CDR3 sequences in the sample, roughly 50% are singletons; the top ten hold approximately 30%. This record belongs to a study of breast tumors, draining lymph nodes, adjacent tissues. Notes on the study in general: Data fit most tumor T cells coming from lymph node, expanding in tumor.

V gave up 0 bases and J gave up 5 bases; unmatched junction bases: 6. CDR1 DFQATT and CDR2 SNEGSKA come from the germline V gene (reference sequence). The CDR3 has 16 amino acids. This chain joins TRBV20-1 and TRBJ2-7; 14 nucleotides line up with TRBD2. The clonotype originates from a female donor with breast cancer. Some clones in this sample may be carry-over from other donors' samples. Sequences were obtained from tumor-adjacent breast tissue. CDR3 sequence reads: CSARDPGTSGRHEQYF. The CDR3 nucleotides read TGCAGTGCTAGAGATCCGGGGACTAGCGGGAGACACGAGCAGTACTTC.